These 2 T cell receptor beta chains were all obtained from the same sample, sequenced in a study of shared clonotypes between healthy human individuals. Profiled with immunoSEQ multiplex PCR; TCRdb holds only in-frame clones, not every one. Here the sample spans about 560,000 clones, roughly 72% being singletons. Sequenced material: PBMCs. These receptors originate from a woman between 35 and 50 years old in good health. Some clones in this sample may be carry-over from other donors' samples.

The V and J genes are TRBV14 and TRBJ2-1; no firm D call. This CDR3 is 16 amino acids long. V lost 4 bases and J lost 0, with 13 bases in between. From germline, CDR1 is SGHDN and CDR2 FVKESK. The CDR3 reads CASSPRRLPSYNEQFF. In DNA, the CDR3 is TGTGCCAGCAGCCCCCGCCGTCTACCCTCCTACAATGAGCAGTTCTTC.

DNA of the CDR3: TGTGCCAGCAGTGGGCCCGGGACTCCAACGGGAGATACGCAGTATTTT. Translated: CASSGPGTPTGDTQYF. The V and J genes are TRBV6-1 and TRBJ2-3; a weak D match, TRBD2 (6 bases). V was shortened by 4 bases and J by 5 bases, with 19 bases between the two germline ends. This CDR3 spans 16 amino acids. Germline loops: CDR1 MNHNS, CDR2 SASEGT.